In its sample, the clone carrying this T cell receptor (beta chain) is medium-sized. Its antigen is undetermined. No patient received treatment before thyroid surgery. Authors' data handling: Across clinicopathological groups, CDR3 differences served as the basis for building a distant-metastasis classifier for papillary thyroid cancer. TCRdb re-analyzed the PCR reads using MiXCR. The V and J calls reflect TCRdb's pipeline rather than the authors' work. This table holds about 24,000 clones, around 20% found once. Trimming took off 2 bases at V and 1 base at J, with 9 bases between the two ends. The germline CDR1 and CDR2 sequences are MGHDK and SYGVNS. This CDR3 spans 16 amino acids. The sample is drawn from a study of metastatic and nonmetastatic thyroid tumors. About the study: Repertoire data that came from the blood and tumor or nodule tissue of malignant and benign thyroid patients were compared. Study results and limitations: Reported TCR beta diversity, measured in blood and tumor, was significantly higher for malignant thyroid tumors than for benign nodules.

V and J are TRBV25-1 and TRBJ1-6; possible D gene TRBD1, 6 bases. The sample consisted of blood. The receptor was derived from a female donor with papillary thyroid cancer or a benign thyroid nodule (not recorded which). Some clones in this sample may be carry-over from other donors' samples. The CDR3 here is CASSEGGGSYNSPLHF. The CDR3 DNA reads as TGTGCCAGCAGTGAAGGAGGGGGATCCTATAATTCACCCCTCCACTTT. The full variable domain, with the rest looked up from reference TRBV25-1 and TRBJ1-6, is EADIYQTPRYLVIGTGKKITLECSQTMGHDKMYWYQQDPGMELHLIHYSYGVNSTEKGDLSSESTVSRIRTEHFPLTLESARPSHTSQYLCASSEGGGSYNSPLHFGNGTRLTVT.